This TCR beta chain came from a study of human T cells and chemical hapten exposure (dated by TCRdb to about 2021). In the study overall: Libraries were pooled for sequencing, and per-sample TCR yields varied mainly because of small differences in library volumes within the pool. In alopecia patients, the study followed how the peripheral blood TCR repertoire changed in vivo over primary and secondary sensitization to diphenylcyclopropenone (DPC), a hapten. From each blood RNA sample, both TCR alpha and TCR beta chains were sequenced.

This clonotype was recorded a few times. Its antigen remains unidentified. Base qualities are not at hand, and no much larger clone is one base apart. On the study overall, not on this receptor specifically: DPC sensitization did not change how many TCRs were above 1 in 1000 frequency, and no evidence was found of alterations in global repertoire structure. After repeated subsampling, changes were observed in the strength of the expansion versus patch-test correlation and in the threshold at which the correlation became significant.

Cut back by 0 bases and 6 bases, the V and J ends lie 6 bases apart. The CDR3 measures 13 amino acids from cysteine to phenylalanine. CDR3 DNA is the only sequence kept; it has 39 bases, read in frame from the first base. The germline V gene gives CDR1 as MNHEY and CDR2 as SVGAGI. Taken with the paper, the label for time point translates to: healthy volunteer bleed at 6 weeks. Total RNA was extracted from unfractionated whole blood collected in Tempus Blood RNA tubes. Roughly 5 healthy volunteers were used as TCR sequencing controls and were bled at day 0, 2 weeks and 6 weeks. Library creation used RACE. Sequencer: NextSeq 500. During library preparation, unique molecular identifiers were attached to individual cDNA molecules so that TCRs could be counted quantitatively and reproducibly. Per the original workflow: Samples had a median of 95,638 TCRs, with a range from roughly 23,224 to 700,000. V, J and CDR3 annotation of the TCR reads was performed with the Decombinator software suite. For PS versus PT1 abundance plots, all samples were subsampled to the same number of TCRs (28,000). TCRs were defined as expanded if absent before sensitization and observed at least eight times at the 2-week time point. The public sequencing data were trimmed at Q25 with fastp and processed into clonotypes with MiXCR by TCRdb, which kept only in-frame beta chains. Records with the same CDR3 protein are collapsed into one entry carrying the most frequent genes and DNA. TCRdb, not the authors, supplied the V and J calls. The sample table holds more than 75,000 distinct CDR3 sequences, of which roughly 8.7% were seen once. 1.5% of the sample belongs to the ten largest clones.

This receptor was taken from a male donor in good health. Some clones in this sample may be carry-over from other donors' samples. Sequenced input: whole blood. This chain is built from TRBV6-5 and TRBJ2-1; no D gene can be assigned with confidence. The DNA is as follows: TGTGCCAGCAGTTACTCCTGGGGCAATGAGCAGTTCTTC. Its product reads: CASSYSWGNEQFF.